The 3 T cell receptor beta chains below all came from one sample that was sequenced in a study of CD8+ T cells in alopecia areata. RNA was isolated and reverse transcribed to cDNA, the sequencing template. Profiling relied on immunoSEQ multiplex PCR, and the TCRdb table lists in-frame clones only, not all of them. This table holds around 3,200 clones with no singletons; the top ten claim roughly two fifths. The sequencing sample was made of lesional skin. All receptors derive from a C3H/HeJ mouse with alopecia areata. Mouse strain MHC haplotype: H2-k.

This clone was observed many times. The germline and genes are mouse ones. The CDR3 end falls 4 residues outside the read, so it is completed with the germline J gene. The V and J genes are TRBV1 and TRBJ2-3; perhaps TRBD2 as D (6 bases). V was shortened by 0 bases and J by 3 bases, with 13 bases between the two germline ends. The CDR3 contains 16 residues. Germline CDR1 and CDR2: NSQYPW and LRSPGD (reference sequence). Partial CDR3 DNA: TGCACCTGCAGTGCAGATGCTGGGGCGGGGGCAGAA. Amino acid sequence: CTCSADAGAGAE. The full CDR3 protein reads CTCSADAGAGAETLYF. Supplemented by reference TRBV1 and TRBJ2-3, the full variable domain reads VTLLEQNPRWRLVPRGQAVNLRCILKNSQYPWMSWYQQDLQKQLQWLFTLRSPGDKEVKSLPGADYLATRVTDTELRLQVANMSQGRTLYCTCSADAGAGAETLYFGSGTRLTVL.

This clone occurred many times. Gene names and germline match the mouse. The CDR3 here is CTCSADRGANERLFF. Incomplete CDR3 DNA: TGCACCTGCAGTGCAGATCGGGGGGCGAACGAA. This sequence joins TRBV1 and TRBJ1-4, with D possibly being TRBD1 (6 bases). The read ends 4 residues before the CDR3 terminus; that terminus is restored from the germline J gene. The germline V and J ends were trimmed by 0 bases and 5 bases, with 10 bases remaining between them. The germline CDR1 and CDR2 sequences are NSQYPW and LRSPGD (reference sequence). This CDR3 has 15 residues.

This clone was recorded many times. These gene names are mouse names. The read falls 4 residues short of the CDR3 end, and the missing part is taken from the germline J gene. The chain links TRBV13-2 to TRBJ2-1; possibly TRBD2 for D (6 bases). In germline, CDR1 is NNHNN, CDR2 SYGAGS (reference sequence). The CDR3 is 13 residues long. The V gene lost 5 bases and the J gene lost 4 bases, with 10 bases spanning the gap. CDR3 loop: CASGPGLYAEQFF. The part of the CDR3 DNA that was read is TGTGCCAGCGGGCCGGGACTATATGCT.